The 23 T cell receptor beta chains given below trace back to one sample, sequenced in a study of T cell repertoires in cytomegalovirus infection. What these receptors recognize is not known. TCRdb reprocessed the reads via MiXCR and lists one record per CDR3 protein. Here the sample spans 69,000 or so distinct CDR3 sequences, under 30% being singletons. The input for sequencing was CD8+ T cells from cultured PBMCs, taken from culture after CMV antigen stimulation. All receptors come from a human donor in good health (CMV status not recorded). Some clones in this sample may be carry-over from other donors' samples.

This clonotype was counted once. This chain uses TRBV9 with TRBJ2-1; no clear D. Per germline, CDR1 SGDLS and CDR2 YYNGEE. V gave up 4 bases and J gave up 6 bases, with 11 bases separating them. This CDR3 spans 13 amino acids. The CDR3 loop reads CASSTNWGNEQFF. The CDR3 DNA reads as TGTGCCAGCAGCACCAACTGGGGCAATGAGCAGTTCTTC.

The sample holds a few counts of this clonotype. V is TRBV2 and J is TRBJ2-2; D may correspond to TRBD1 or TRBD2 (6 bases each). Trimming shortened V by 8 bases and J by 7 bases, and 17 bases separated the two germline ends. Germline V gives CDR1 SNHLY, CDR2 FYNNEI. CDR3 size: 14 residues. The CDR3 nucleotides are TGTGCCAGCCTGGAGGGACACAGGAACGGGGAGCTGTTTTTT. Amino acids: CASLEGHRNGELFF.

This clonotype appeared a few times. The CDR3 sequence: CASSLGQGPNSPLHF. The DNA for the CDR3 is TGTGCCAGCAGTTTAGGACAGGGCCCTAATTCACCCCTCCACTTT. V usage is TRBV12-3 or TRBV12-4 and J usage is TRBJ1-6; 7 bases are shared with TRBD1. The V segment lost 1 base and the J segment 6 bases; nucleotides outside the gene matches: 3. CDR3 length: 15 amino acids.

The V call is TRBV5-6, the J call TRBJ1-1; D possibly corresponds to TRBD1 (6 bases). Germline V gene data show CDR1 as SGHDT and CDR2 as YYEEEE. CDR3 length equals 14 residues. The V end was cut by 2 bases, the J end by 6 bases, with 14 bases between. CDR3 sequence (DNA): TGTGCCAGCAGCTTCTGGGGGGCGGTCGCTGAAGCTTTCTTT. Protein product: CASSFWGAVAEAFF.

This chain uses TRBV27 with TRBJ2-5; tentatively, D is TRBD1 or TRBD2 (5 bases each). CDR3 size: 14 residues. V was trimmed by 1 base and J by 3 bases, leaving 9 bases between them. Germline assignment: CDR1 MNHEY and CDR2 SMNVEV (reference sequence). The CDR3: CASSLLGREETQYF. The CDR3, as DNA: TGTGCCAGCAGTTTATTGGGACGGGAAGAGACCCAGTACTTC.

The chain uses TRBV7-6 and TRBJ2-5, with TRBD1 identical over 9 bases. The germline V gene has CDR1 SGHVS and CDR2 FNYEAQ. After removal of 5 bases from V and 1 base from J, the junction contained 11 bases not matched to a gene. The CDR3 extends over 17 amino acids. CDR3 coding DNA: TGTGCCAGCAGCAAGACCGGGACAGGGACGCCCCAAGAGACCCAGTACTTC. This sequence encodes CASSKTGTGTPQETQYF.

The chain carries TRBV7-4 and TRBJ2-5; TRBD1 agrees at 9 bases. This CDR3 is built from 16 residues. Germline assignment: CDR1 SGHVT and CDR2 SQSDAQ. The V segment lost 2 bases and the J segment 2 bases; nucleotides outside the gene matches: 6. The CDR3 spells CASSLQQGAIQETQYF. The CDR3 DNA follows: TGTGCCAGCAGCTTACAACAGGGGGCTATACAAGAGACCCAGTACTTC.

This clonotype was observed many times. The chain couples TRBV29-1 to TRBJ2-1; 10 bases fit TRBD2. This CDR3 has 13 amino acids. The V gene's germline CDR1 is SQVTM and CDR2 ANQGSEA. V gave up 5 bases and J gave up 7 bases; unmatched junction bases: 5. The DNA of the CDR3 is TGCAGCGTTCTTACTAGCGGGGTGAATGAGCAGTTCTTC. This sequence encodes CSVLTSGVNEQFF.

There are many counts of this clonotype. The chain couples TRBV4-3 to TRBJ2-2; D is uncertain. Germline V gives CDR1 LGHNA, CDR2 YSLEER. Trimming left V 0 bases short and J 1 base short, with 9 bases between. This CDR3 comprises 16 residues. CDR3 bases: TGCGCCAGCAGCCAAGAAGTCCCGGGGAACACCGGGGAGCTGTTTTTT. Its protein product is CASSQEVPGNTGELFF.

This clonotype was counted ten times or more. The genes are TRBV7-6 and TRBJ2-7; TRBD1 matches 9 bases. The V gene's germline CDR1 is SGHVS and CDR2 FNYEAQ. Trimming took 5 bases from V and 4 from J; bases not matched to a gene: 12. The CDR3 is made up of 16 amino acids. The CDR3: CASSPGTGILRYEQYF. In DNA, the CDR3 is TGTGCCAGCAGCCCGGGGACAGGGATTTTGCGGTACGAGCAGTACTTC. Full variable domain (outside the CDR3, taken from reference TRBV7-6 and TRBJ2-7): GAGVSQSPRYKVTKRGQDVALRCDPISGHVSLYWYRQALGQGPEFLTYFNYEAQQDKSGLPNDRFSAERPEGSISTLTIQRTEQRDSAMYRCASSPGTGILRYEQYFGPGTRLTVT.

This clonotype has only one observation. The chain is built from TRBV2 and TRBJ1-5; D is unresolved. The CDR3 has 16 amino acids. The V gene lost 5 bases and the J gene lost 1 base, with 15 bases spanning the gap. Germline loops: CDR1 SNHLY, CDR2 FYNNEI. The CDR3 coding sequence is TGTGCCAGCAGTTCTAACCCGAGGTACAGCAATCAGCCCCAGCATTTT. It yields the protein CASSSNPRYSNQPQHF.

This clonotype was counted at least ten times. The V and J genes are TRBV7-9 and TRBJ2-5; TRBD2 matches 9 bases. The V gene end was trimmed by 11 bases and the J gene end by 3 bases; junction bases not matched to a gene: 7. Germline loops: CDR1 SEHNR, CDR2 FQNEAQ (reference sequence). CDR3 length: 13 residues. As DNA, the CDR3 is TGTGCCTGTTTGACTAGCGGTAAAGAGACCCAGTACTTC. Translated, it gives CACLTSGKETQYF.

This sequence joins TRBV27 and TRBJ1-2; the D gene is possibly TRBD1 (5 bases). From germline, CDR1 is MNHEY and CDR2 SMNVEV (reference sequence). The V and J ends lost 3 bases and 6 bases respectively, with 11 bases between them. The CDR3 covers 13 residues. The CDR3: CASSFSRVDGYTF. For the CDR3, the DNA is TGTGCCAGCAGTTTCTCCAGGGTCGATGGCTACACCTTC.

This clonotype was observed a few times. The chain is built from TRBV19 and TRBJ2-5; possible D gene TRBD1, 5 bases. Trimming took off 5 bases at V and 3 bases at J, with 10 bases between the two ends. Germline CDR1 is LNHDA and CDR2 is SQIVND (reference sequence). This CDR3 contains 13 residues. CDR3: CASSSRTKETQYF. The CDR3 bases are TGTGCCAGTAGTTCCCGGACAAAAGAGACCCAGTACTTC.

In this sample, this clonotype turned up a few times. This chain's CDR3 is CASSDSPGQGAAYEQYF. The CDR3 DNA reads TGTGCCAGCAGCGATTCTCCAGGACAGGGGGCGGCCTACGAGCAGTACTTC. The chain employs TRBV11-2 and TRBJ2-7; 11 nucleotides agree with TRBD1. The CDR3 loop spans 17 amino acids. V lost 5 bases to trimming and J lost 2 bases; unmatched junction nucleotides: 11. Germline V gene sequence: CDR1 SGHAT, CDR2 FQNNGV.

In its sample, this clonotype was seen many times. This chain connects TRBV7-2 to TRBJ2-1; 14 bases are a match to TRBD2. The CDR3 consists of 17 residues. J was trimmed by 9 bases and V by 2 bases; bases with no gene match: 9. Germline V lookup: CDR1 SGHTA, CDR2 FQGNSA. Here the CDR3 reads CASSLSFRTSGRSEQFF. Here the CDR3 DNA reads TGTGCCAGCAGCTTATCCTTCAGGACTAGCGGGAGGAGTGAGCAGTTCTTC.

This clonotype has just one count. This rearrangement joins TRBV27 to TRBJ1-5; 8 bases fit TRBD1. The CDR3 runs 14 residues. Germline V gene lookup returns CDR1 MNHEY and CDR2 SMNVEV (reference sequence). The ends lost 6 bases at V and 3 bases at J; junction bases unmatched: 4. The CDR3 nucleotides are TGTGCCAGCAGGCAGGGGGCTTCCAATCAGCCCCAGCATTTT. Translating gives CASRQGASNQPQHF.

The chain links TRBV7-8 to TRBJ1-5; D gene ambiguous. Germline lookup yields CDR1 SGHVS and CDR2 FQNEAQ. V was trimmed by 4 bases and J by 0 bases, leaving 16 bases between them. The CDR3 sequence is 17 residues long. The CDR3 spells CASSWPPGRDSNQPQHF. The CDR3 region has the DNA TGTGCCAGCAGCTGGCCCCCGGGGAGGGATAGCAATCAGCCCCAGCATTTT.

The sample holds a few counts of this clonotype. A much larger clone lies a single base off, so this may be a read error. Lacking the conserved final phenylalanine or tryptophan, this CDR3 likely reflects a read error. This sequence joins TRBV12-3 or TRBV12-4 and TRBJ2-5; D ambiguous. This CDR3 is 15 amino acids long. V lost 4 bases and J lost 4, with 16 bases in between. CDR3 amino acids: CASSSGPFRGETQYL. CDR3 coding DNA: TGTGCCAGCAGTTCCGGTCCCTTTCGTGGAGAGACCCAGTACCTC.

This clonotype was observed a few times. V is TRBV6-1 and J is TRBJ1-2, with 7 bases that match TRBD1. The V and J ends lost 1 base and 4 bases, in that order; junction bases with no gene match: 3. Germline CDR1 reads MNHNS; CDR2 reads SASEGT. The CDR3 has 14 amino acids. CDR3 region: CASSEVTGFYGYTF. The CDR3 coding sequence is TGTGCCAGCAGTGAAGTGACAGGGTTCTATGGCTACACCTTC.

This clonotype was detected a few times. The V gene is TRBV27, the J gene TRBJ1-2, with D maybe TRBD1 (5 bases). The CDR3 is 14 amino acids. The V gene lost 3 bases and the J gene lost 2 bases, with 10 bases spanning the gap. The germline gives CDR1 MNHEY, CDR2 SMNVEV (reference sequence). The CDR3 DNA follows: TGTGCCAGCAGTTTTGGGGGAGTAAACTATGGCTACACCTTC. It translates to CASSFGGVNYGYTF.

The chain is built from TRBV7-9 and TRBJ2-1, with D perhaps matching TRBD1 (5 bases). CDR3 length: 12 residues. V was pared by 2 bases and J by 8 bases, with 7 bases between. The germline CDR1 and CDR2 sequences are SEHNR and FQNEAQ (reference sequence). This CDR3 reads CASSLQGDEQFF. The CDR3 nucleotides read TGTGCCAGCAGCTTACAGGGCGATGAGCAGTTCTTC.

This clonotype turned up a few times. The genes are TRBV6-1 and TRBJ1-6; no clear D. The CDR3 covers 15 residues. Germline loops: CDR1 MNHNS, CDR2 SASEGT. The ends were cut back, 6 bases at V and 0 bases at J, with 9 bases in the middle. The CDR3 is CASSQGSSYNSPLHF. In nucleotides, the CDR3 is TGTGCCAGCAGCCAAGGGAGCTCCTATAATTCACCCCTCCACTTT.